This T cell receptor beta chain was retrieved from a study of a mutant IDH1 vaccine in newly diagnosed glioma. Only in-frame clones appear in the TCRdb table, and some are missing; sequencing was by immunoSEQ multiplex PCR. The repertoire consists of 60,000 to 100,000 clones, with 75% to 90% occurring once and the leading ten covering around 0.73%. Time point denoted: week 23, last vaccination. A 20-mer mutant IDH1 peptide at 300 ug was injected subcutaneously with topical imiquimod. The ends were cut back, 6 bases at V and 6 bases at J, with 12 bases in the middle. The germline V gene has CDR1 MNHEY and CDR2 SMNVEV (reference sequence). The CDR3 covers 12 residues. A word on this clone: The target antigen is unknown.

The V gene is TRBV27, the J gene TRBJ2-7, with TRBD1 as a possible D gene (7 bases). Sequencing was performed on PBMCs, taken from a glioma patient whose treatment included an IDH1 peptide vaccine. The TCR originated in a woman in her forties or fifties with glioma. In nucleotides, the CDR3 is TGTGCCAGCAGCTCCAGGGGGGCCGAGCAGTACTTC. The encoded protein is CASSSRGAEQYF.